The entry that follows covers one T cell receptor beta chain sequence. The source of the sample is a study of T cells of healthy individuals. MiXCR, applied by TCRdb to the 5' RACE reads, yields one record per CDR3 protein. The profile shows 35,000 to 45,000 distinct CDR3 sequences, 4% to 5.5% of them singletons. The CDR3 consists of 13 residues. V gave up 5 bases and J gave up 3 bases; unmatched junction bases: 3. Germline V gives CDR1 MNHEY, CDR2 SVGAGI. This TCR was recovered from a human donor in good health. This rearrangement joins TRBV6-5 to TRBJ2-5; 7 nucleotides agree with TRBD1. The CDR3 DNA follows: TGTGCCAGCAGTCTTCAGGGGGAAGAGACCCAGTACTTC. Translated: CASSLQGEETQYF.